The rows below give T cell receptor beta chains drawn from one sample of a study of blood T cell repertoires in COVID-19. The assay was immunoSEQ multiplex PCR, and TCRdb's table has in-frame clones only and misses some. This table has around 140,000 clones, around 86% appearing once. Material for sequencing was PBMCs or T cells enriched from blood (not recorded which). These receptors all come from a man aged 45-65 years who had recovered from COVID-19. Both conserved end residues are part of each CDR3. The D gene is left open where the match is weak. Clone size, where shown, is once, few, many, or a class for clones that have expanded.

clone_size j_call d_call v_call cdr3_aa cdr3_nt
NA TRBJ2-7 NA TRBV7-6 CASSFWGGEGAPYEQYF TGTGCCAGCAGCTTTTGGGGAGGAGAAGGGGCCCCCTACGAGCAGTACTTC
NA TRBJ2-1 NA TRBV11-3 CASSHVGRNEQFF TGTGCCAGCAGCCACGTAGGGAGGAATGAGCAGTTCTTC
NA TRBJ1-4 NA TRBV2 CASSRLGTNEKLFF TGTGCCAGCAGTCGACTCGGGACTAATGAAAAACTGTTTTTT
NA TRBJ2-5 NA TRBV10-1 CASSVQCSGYQETQYF TGCGCCAGCAGTGTTCAGTGTAGCGGTTACCAAGAGACCCAGTACTTC
NA TRBJ1-1 NA TRBV5-6 CASSLADSWNTEAFF TGTGCCAGCAGCTTGGCGGACAGTTGGAACACTGAAGCTTTCTTT
NA TRBJ2-1 TRBD1 TRBV7-3 CASSPGQGVGNEQFF TGTGCCAGCAGCCCGGGACAGGGTGTTGGCAATGAGCAGTTCTTC
NA TRBJ1-5 NA TRBV19 CASSGGAGPYSNQPQHF TGTGCCAGTAGTGGGGGGGCAGGGCCCTATAGCAATCAGCCCCAGCATTTT
NA TRBJ2-1 NA TRBV5-1 CASSLAWGRDEQFF TGCGCCAGCAGCTTGGCCTGGGGGCGGGATGAGCAGTTCTTC
NA TRBJ2-1 TRBD1 TRBV19 CASSILDRDGNEQFF TGTGCCAGTAGTATTTTGGACAGGGATGGCAATGAGCAGTTCTTC
NA TRBJ2-2 TRBD2 TRBV5-6 CASSSGSPSGIPHRELFF TGTGCCAGCAGCTCAGGGTCCCCTAGCGGGATTCCACACCGGGAGCTGTTTTTT
NA TRBJ1-4 NA TRBV6-6 CASIRSGGSEKLFF TGTGCCAGCATCCGTTCGGGGGGCAGTGAAAAACTGTTTTTT
NA TRBJ2-1 NA TRBV5-1 CASSFGRGRYNEQFF TGCGCCAGCAGCTTTGGGCGCGGGCGGTACAATGAGCAGTTCTTC
NA TRBJ1-1 TRBD1 TRBV11-2 CASSPQGAATEAFF TGTGCCAGCAGCCCTCAGGGGGCGGCCACTGAAGCTTTCTTT
NA TRBJ2-7 TRBD1 TRBV2 CASSVDRFTYEQYF TGTGCCAGCAGTGTGGACAGGTTCACCTACGAGCAGTACTTC
NA TRBJ2-5 NA TRBV5-1 CASSSSQETQYF TGCGCCAGCAGCTCCTCTCAAGAGACCCAGTACTTC
NA TRBJ1-6 NA TRBV10-3 CAISESWAGPPLHF TGTGCCATCAGTGAGTCGTGGGCAGGGCCACCCCTCCACTTT
NA TRBJ1-1 NA TRBV7-2 CASSLIGGHAFF TGTGCCAGCAGCTTAATCGGGGGGCATGCTTTCTTT
NA TRBJ1-2 NA TRBV30 CAWSRDNNYGYTF TGTGCCTGGAGTCGGGACAATAACTATGGCTACACCTTC
once TRBJ2-3 NA TRBV27 CASSLTGSDTQYF TGTGCCAGCAGTTTGACAGGATCAGATACGCAGTATTTT
NA TRBJ1-1 NA TRBV9 CASSERGGDGRITEAFF TGTGCCAGCAGCGAACGGGGAGGTGACGGAAGGATCACTGAAGCTTTCTTT
once TRBJ2-3 NA TRBV5-6 CASQKQANTDTQYF TGTGCCAGCCAAAAACAGGCAAACACAGATACGCAGTATTTT
once TRBJ2-2 NA TRBV6-6 CASSPSYIHGVTGELFF TGTGCCAGCAGTCCTTCCTATATCCACGGGGTAACCGGGGAGCTGTTTTTT
NA TRBJ2-3 TRBD2 TRBV2 CASGLAGALSTDTQYF TGTGCCAGCGGACTAGCGGGGGCCTTAAGCACAGATACGCAGTATTTT
many TRBJ1-2 NA TRBV12-3/TRBV12-4 CASSITAPGGYTF TGTGCCAGCAGTATTACAGCACCAGGTGGCTACACCTTC